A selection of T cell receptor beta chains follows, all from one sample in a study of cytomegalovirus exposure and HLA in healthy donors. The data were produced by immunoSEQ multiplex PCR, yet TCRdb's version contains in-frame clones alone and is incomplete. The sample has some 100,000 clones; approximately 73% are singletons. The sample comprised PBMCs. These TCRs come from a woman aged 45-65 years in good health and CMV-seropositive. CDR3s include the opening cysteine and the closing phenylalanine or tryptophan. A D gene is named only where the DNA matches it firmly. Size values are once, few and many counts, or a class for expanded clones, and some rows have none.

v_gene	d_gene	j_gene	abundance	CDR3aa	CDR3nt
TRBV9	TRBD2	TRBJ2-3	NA	CASRGGDSRGTDTQYF	TGTGCCAGCAGGGGGGGGGACTCGAGGGGCACAGATACGCAGTATTTT
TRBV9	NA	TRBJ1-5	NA	CASFPRGLDQPQHF	TGTGCCAGCTTTCCACGGGGATTGGATCAGCCCCAGCATTTT
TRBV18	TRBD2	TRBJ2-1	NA	CASSPSPTSGGAYYNEQFF	TGTGCCAGCTCACCTTCACCGACTAGCGGGGGGGCGTACTACAATGAGCAGTTCTTC
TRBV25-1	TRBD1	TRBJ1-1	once	CASSAAGQGGNTEAFF	TGTGCCAGCAGTGCCGCCGGACAGGGGGGGAACACTGAAGCTTTCTTT
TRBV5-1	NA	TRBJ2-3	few	CASSSSLAVGTDTQYF	TGCGCCAGCAGCTCGTCTCTGGCGGTCGGCACAGATACGCAGTATTTT
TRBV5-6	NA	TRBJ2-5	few	CASSLVLGVQETQYF	TGTGCCAGCAGCTTGGTTTTAGGGGTCCAAGAGACCCAGTACTTC
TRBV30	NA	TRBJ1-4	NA	CAWTAGFNEKLFF	TGTGCCTGGACGGCAGGCTTTAATGAAAAACTGTTTTTT
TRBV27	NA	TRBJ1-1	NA	CASDGNTMNTEAFF	TGTGCCAGCGACGGGAACACTATGAACACTGAAGCTTTCTTT
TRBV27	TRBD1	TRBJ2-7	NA	CASSPYGQVIYEQYF	TGTGCCAGCAGTCCATACGGACAGGTAATCTACGAGCAGTACTTC
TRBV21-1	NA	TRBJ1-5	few	CASDDSYNQPQHF	TGTGCCAGCGACGACAGCTACAATCAGCCCCAGCATTTT
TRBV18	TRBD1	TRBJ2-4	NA	CASSPTGKDIQYF	TGTGCCAGCTCACCGACAGGGAAGGACATTCAGTACTTC